The 31 T cell receptor beta chains reported below all come from one sample, sequenced in a study of T-cell reconstitution after alpha-beta-depleted transplantation in children. Construction of the TCRbeta library involved unique molecular identifiers. MiXCR, run by TCRdb on the PCR reads, gives a single entry per CDR3 protein. The data show roughly 280,000 distinct CDR3 sequences, around a tenth seen once. Specimen: peripheral blood, collected 180 days after TCRalphabeta/CD19-depleted stem cell transplant. The source of these receptors is a male patient between 2 and 10 years old who had a stem cell transplant for chronic granulomatous disease, so the T cells may come from the graft donor.

This clonotype was observed at least ten times. This chain uses TRBV29-1 with TRBJ2-3; no reliable D call. CDR3 length: 15 residues. The V gene lost 4 bases and the J gene lost 4 bases, with 18 bases spanning the gap. Germline CDR1 SQVTM, CDR2 ANQGSEA. Here the CDR3 reads CSVVARKIRADTQYF. The CDR3 coding sequence is TGCAGCGTTGTTGCCAGGAAAATTAGGGCAGATACGCAGTATTTT.

This clonotype was counted at least ten times. CDR3 in amino acids: CASSLDGSRANYGYTF. The CDR3 nucleotides read TGCGCCAGCAGCTTGGATGGCAGTAGGGCTAACTATGGCTACACCTTC. The V gene is TRBV5-1, the J gene TRBJ1-2; D uncertain. V was shortened by 0 bases and J by 0 bases, with 12 bases between the two germline ends. Germline assignment: CDR1 SGHRS and CDR2 YFSETQ. This CDR3 comprises 16 residues. Together with reference TRBV5-1 and TRBJ1-2, the CDR3 gives the full variable domain: KAGVTQTPRYLIKTRGQQVTLSCSPISGHRSVSWYQQTPGQGLQFLFEYFSETQRNKGNFPGRFSGRQFSNSRSEMNVSTLELGDSALYLCASSLDGSRANYGYTFGSGTRLTVV.

This clonotype showed up many times. The genes are TRBV10-3 and TRBJ1-2, with D possibly TRBD1 on 5 matching bases. Germline CDR1 reads ENHRY; CDR2 reads SYGVKD. The CDR3 totals 13 residues. Trimming removed 10 bases at V and 1 base at J, with 13 bases between. CDR3 nucleotides: TGTGCCACCCAATTGGGGGTTAACTATGGCTACACCTTC. Amino acid sequence: CATQLGVNYGYTF.

The CDR3 loop is CASSPGPNKGAFF. DNA of the CDR3: TGTGCCAGCAGCCCCGGCCCCAACAAAGGAGCTTTCTTT. This chain joins TRBV12-3 or TRBV12-4 and TRBJ1-1; D not certain. The CDR3 length is 13 residues. V lost 6 bases to trimming and J lost 10 bases, with 18 bases between them.

This clonotype was seen repeatedly, ten times or more. This sequence joins TRBV29-1 and TRBJ2-7, with D uncertain. Germline CDR1 SQVTM, CDR2 ANQGSEA. The CDR3 extends over 12 amino acids. Trimming shortened V by 4 bases and J by 0 bases, and 7 bases separated the two germline ends. The CDR3, as DNA: TGCAGCGTTGTTCACGACTCCTACGAGCAGTACTTC. Its translation is CSVVHDSYEQYF.

This clonotype was observed many times. The chain carries TRBV6-2 or TRBV6-3 and TRBJ2-3; 7 bases line up with TRBD2. The CDR3 has 18 amino acids. CDR1 MNHEY and CDR2 SVGEGT come from the germline V gene. The trim removed 2 bases at V and 2 bases at J, leaving 13 bases unmatched. CDR3 DNA: TGTGCCAGCAGTTACCCAGCGGGAAAGTTTTTTTCCACAGATACGCAGTATTTT. It translates to CASSYPAGKFFSTDTQYF.

This clonotype was found many times. This sequence joins TRBV10-3 and TRBJ2-1; 7 nucleotides match TRBD2. V trimming: 6 bases; J trimming: 4 bases; junction bases outside the gene matches: 6. Germline V gene lookup returns CDR1 ENHRY and CDR2 SYGVKD. The CDR3 totals 14 residues. CDR3 amino acids: CAISDGLDYNEQFF. DNA of the CDR3: TGTGCCATCAGCGACGGACTAGATTACAATGAGCAGTTCTTC.

A remark on this clonotype: A much larger clonotype is one base distant, so this may be a read error. The chain combines TRBV27 with TRBJ2-2; a weak D match, TRBD2 (5 bases). Germline V gene data show CDR1 as MNHEY and CDR2 as SMNVEV (reference sequence). The CDR3 totals 14 residues. The CDR3: CASSFQVRTGELLF. CDR3 sequence (DNA): TGTGCCAGCAGTTTTCAGGTTCGAACCGGGGAGCTGCTTTTT.

A note on this clonotype: It may be a read error: a sequence one base away is much more abundant. The rearrangement uses TRBV18 and TRBJ2-2; tentatively, D is TRBD1 (6 bases). In germline, CDR1 is KGHSH, CDR2 LQKENI. This CDR3 comprises 14 residues. V lost 5 bases, J lost 6 bases, and 13 bases lay in between. CDR3 sequence reads: CASSENSGAGELFF. CDR3 bases: TGTGCCAGCTCAGAAAATTCAGGGGCCGGGGAGCTGTTTTTT.

This clonotype was picked up many times. The gene calls are TRBV18 and TRBJ2-1; 13 bases are a match to TRBD2. With V trimmed by 1 base and J by 1 base, 4 bases remained unmatched. Germline assignment: CDR1 KGHSH and CDR2 LQKENI. The CDR3 is 18 amino acids. CDR3 residues: CASSPQRTSGSSYNEQFF. For the CDR3, the DNA is TGTGCCAGCTCACCACAAAGGACTAGCGGGAGTTCCTACAATGAGCAGTTCTTC.

This clonotype was seen at least ten times. V is TRBV6-1 and J is TRBJ2-5; D may be TRBD1 (5 bases). Germline lookup yields CDR1 MNHNS and CDR2 SASEGT. This CDR3 contains 14 residues. V lost 5 bases, J lost 5 bases, and 15 bases lay in between. This chain's CDR3 is CASSPSRARETQYF. CDR3 nucleotides: TGTGCCAGCAGTCCCTCCAGGGCCAGGGAGACCCAGTACTTC.

This clonotype appeared a few times. This chain's CDR3 is CSVGGIPNTGELFF. The DNA for the CDR3 is TGCAGCGTGGGGGGGATCCCGAACACCGGGGAGCTGTTTTTT. The chain employs TRBV29-1 and TRBJ2-2, with TRBD2 matching over 7 bases. V lost 6 bases to trimming and J lost 0 bases; unmatched junction nucleotides: 4. CDR1 and CDR2 (germline): SQVTM, ANQGSEA. The CDR3 is 14 residues long.

The table lists this clonotype with many counts. The rearrangement joins TRBV6-5 to TRBJ2-7; possibly TRBD2 for D (5 bases). The CDR3 covers 16 residues. From germline, CDR1 is MNHEY and CDR2 SVGAGI. The germline V and J ends were trimmed by 3 bases and 3 bases, with 18 bases remaining between them. For the CDR3, the DNA is TGTGCCAGCAGTTATATTAGGTCGGGGAACCTCTACGAGCAGTACTTC. Protein: CASSYIRSGNLYEQYF.

The gene calls are TRBV6-1 and TRBJ2-1; D might be TRBD1 or TRBD2, each matching 6 bases. This CDR3 comprises 15 residues. The germline V gene encodes CDR1 MNHNS and CDR2 SASEGT. The ends were cut back, 3 bases at V and 0 bases at J, with 9 bases in the middle. CDR3 in DNA: TGTGCCAGCAGTGAGGGGGGCAGCTCCTACAATGAGCAGTTCTTC. Protein product: CASSEGGSSYNEQFF.

This clonotype is medium-sized (0.01 to 0.1%) by share. The chain links TRBV12-3 or TRBV12-4 to TRBJ2-1; 9 bases map to TRBD1. V was pared by 5 bases and J by 2 bases, with 4 bases of the junction left unmatched. The CDR3 sequence is 15 residues long. In nucleotides, the CDR3 is TGTGCCAGCAGTAGTGGACAGGGGCCCTACAATGAGCAGTTCTTC. Protein product: CASSSGQGPYNEQFF.

The V and J genes are TRBV18 and TRBJ1-1; the match to TRBD1 covers 8 bases. Germline-derived CDR1 and CDR2 are KGHSH and LQKENI. V was pared by 4 bases and J by 6 bases, with 10 bases of the junction left unmatched. The CDR3 contains 15 residues. CDR3 in amino acids: CASSHATGEAAEAFF. The CDR3 DNA is TGTGCCAGCTCACACGCGACAGGGGAGGCCGCTGAAGCTTTCTTT.

The rearrangement uses TRBV18 and TRBJ1-2, with a weak D call TRBD1 (5 bases). Germline lookup yields CDR1 KGHSH and CDR2 LQKENI. Trimming took 2 bases from V and 2 from J, leaving 6 bases between them. The CDR3 has 13 residues. The CDR3 sequence is CASSPSGNYGYTF. The CDR3 region has the DNA TGTGCCAGCTCACCATCAGGGAACTATGGCTACACCTTC.

At least ten counts were recorded for this clonotype. This chain links TRBV18 with TRBJ2-5; D is undetermined. CDR1 and CDR2 from the germline V gene are KGHSH and LQKENI. The V gene lost 9 bases and the J gene lost 5 bases, with 10 bases spanning the gap. The CDR3 covers 11 residues. The CDR3: CASTTGETQYF. CDR3 DNA: TGTGCCAGTACGACCGGGGAGACCCAGTACTTC.

Sample share makes this clonotype medium-sized. The chain recombines TRBV7-9 with TRBJ2-2, with a tentative D call TRBD1 (5 bases). This CDR3 has 15 residues. CDR1 is SEHNR and CDR2 is FQNEAQ in the germline V gene (reference sequence). V was pared by 1 base and J by 3 bases, with 9 bases between. CDR3 sequence (DNA): TGTGCCAGCAGCTTAGTATGGGGCGACACCGGGGAGCTGTTTTTT. Translating gives CASSLVWGDTGELFF.

The rearrangement links TRBV11-2 to TRBJ2-7, with D tentatively TRBD1 (6 bases). Trimming pared 5 bases from V and 3 bases from J, leaving 17 bases between. Germline V gene data show CDR1 as SGHAT and CDR2 as FQNNGV. The CDR3 runs to 15 residues. DNA of the CDR3: TGTGCCAGCAGCCCGCAACCGCAGGGGATCTACGAGCAGTACTTC. Translating gives CASSPQPQGIYEQYF.

The sample holds a few counts of this clonotype. The J gene is TRBJ2-1, the V gene TRBV20-1, with TRBD1 identical over 7 bases. Germline V gene lookup returns CDR1 DFQATT and CDR2 SNEGSKA (reference sequence). The CDR3 extends over 15 amino acids. The V segment lost 6 bases and the J segment 6 bases; nucleotides outside the gene matches: 14. CDR3 sequence reads: CSAARFRGRINEQFF. The CDR3 DNA is TGCAGTGCCGCTAGGTTTAGGGGGCGCATCAATGAGCAGTTCTTC.

Ten or more counts support this clonotype. CDR3 nucleotides: TGTGCCAGCAGCTTAGGGTCAGAATCTAACTATGGCTACACCTTC. Encoded protein: CASSLGSESNYGYTF. The chain is built from TRBV7-2 and TRBJ1-2; D gene uncertain. Germline CDR1 is SGHTA and CDR2 is FQGNSA. V lost 1 base, J lost 0 bases, and 9 bases lay in between. The CDR3 sequence is 15 residues long.

At least ten counts were recorded for this clonotype. The chain employs TRBV29-1 and TRBJ2-6; D remains unclear. V shed 4 bases and J shed 0 bases, with 4 bases lying between them. Germline CDR1 is SQVTM and CDR2 is ANQGSEA. The CDR3 runs 13 residues. CDR3 coding DNA: TGCAGCGTTGGGGACTCTGGGGCCAACGTCCTGACTTTC. Translation gives CSVGDSGANVLTF. Full variable domain (remainder filled in from reference TRBV29-1 and TRBJ2-6): SAVISQKPSRDICQRGTSLTIQCQVDSQVTMMFWYRQQPGQSLTLIATANQGSEATYESGFVIDKFPISRPNLTFSTLTVSNMSPEDSSIYLCSVGDSGANVLTFGAGSRLTVL.

This clonotype showed up many times. V gene TRBV4-3 combines with J gene TRBJ1-4; D not certain. The germline gives CDR1 LGHNA, CDR2 YSLEER. The CDR3 contains 16 residues. Deletions cut 4 bases from V and 8 bases from J, with 20 bases between. The CDR3 loop reads CASSPRADPRGEKLFF. CDR3 coding DNA: TGCGCCAGCAGCCCCCGTGCCGACCCCCGCGGGGAAAAACTGTTTTTT.

V is TRBV7-6 and J is TRBJ2-7; 7 bases match TRBD2. Germline V gene lookup returns CDR1 SGHVS and CDR2 FNYEAQ. This CDR3 spans 14 amino acids. Trimming at V came to 7 bases and at J to 2 bases, leaving 8 bases not matched to a gene. CDR3 sequence (DNA): TGTGCCAGCACCTGGGGGGGAGGCCCCTACGAGCAGTACTTC. This codes for CASTWGGGPYEQYF.

This clonotype showed up many times. The chain is built from TRBV20-1 and TRBJ1-5, with TRBD1 matching 11 bases. With V trimmed by 5 bases and J by 6 bases, 6 bases remained unmatched. Per germline, CDR1 DFQATT and CDR2 SNEGSKA (reference sequence). The CDR3 length is 14 residues. CDR3 residues: CSAGRTGGSQPQHF. For the CDR3, the DNA is TGCAGTGCTGGCAGGACAGGGGGCAGTCAGCCCCAGCATTTT.

In this sample, this clonotype turned up many times. V and J are TRBV3-1 and TRBJ2-3; perhaps D is TRBD1 or TRBD2 (6 bases each). Germline CDR1 and CDR2: LGHDT and YNNKEL (reference sequence). Trimming stripped 4 bases from V and 3 bases from J, with 17 bases between. The CDR3 totals 16 residues. The CDR3: CASSLGGRKETDTQYF. The CDR3 DNA sequence: TGTGCCAGCAGCCTCGGGGGCCGAAAGGAGACAGATACGCAGTATTTT.

This clonotype showed up many times. The chain carries TRBV20-1 and TRBJ1-1; 10 bases fit TRBD1. Germline V gene lookup returns CDR1 DFQATT and CDR2 SNEGSKA (reference sequence). This CDR3 is built from 11 residues. Trimming at V came to 5 bases and at J to 11 bases, leaving 5 bases not matched to a gene. The CDR3 DNA reads as TGCAGTGCTGCCGGGACAGGGGATGCTTTCTTT. Its protein is CSAAGTGDAFF.

The V call is TRBV9, the J call TRBJ2-1; D assignment may be TRBD1 or TRBD2 (5 bases each). Trimming cost V 5 bases and J 4 bases, with 13 bases left between them. The CDR3 runs 14 residues. Looked up from germline, CDR1 is SGDLS and CDR2 is YYNGEE. The CDR3 spells CASRNRDDYNEQFF. Here the CDR3 DNA reads TGTGCCAGCAGGAACCGGGACGATTACAATGAGCAGTTCTTC. Full variable domain (outside the CDR3, taken from reference TRBV9 and TRBJ2-1): DSGVTQTPKHLITATGQRVTLRCSPRSGDLSVYWYQQSLDQGLQFLIQYYNGEERAKGNILERFSAQQFPDLHSELNLSSLELGDSALYFCASRNRDDYNEQFFGPGTRLTVL.

For this clonotype: A read error may explain this, as a much larger clone is one base away. The chain links TRBV20-1 to TRBJ1-4; 9 positions match TRBD1. Looked up from germline, CDR1 is DFQATT and CDR2 is SNEGSKA (reference sequence). The CDR3 length is 13 residues. The junction had 8 bases not matched to a gene; V was cut back by 7 bases and J by 8 bases. CDR3 bases: TGCAGTGTCCGGGGACAGGGCGAGGAAAAACTGTTTTTT. Its translation is CSVRGQGEEKLFF.

The sample holds many counts of this clonotype. This chain uses TRBV7-8 with TRBJ2-7; 9 bases map to TRBD1. The germline V gene encodes CDR1 SGHVS and CDR2 FQNEAQ. The junction had 10 bases not matched to a gene; V was cut back by 4 bases and J by 3 bases. This CDR3 has 16 amino acids. CDR3 coding DNA: TGTGCCAGCAGCTCAGATGGCGGGACAGGGCTCTACGAGCAGTACTTC. Its translation is CASSSDGGTGLYEQYF.